Below, 18 T cell receptor beta chains from the same sample are listed, as sequenced in a study of blood T cell repertoires in COVID-19. Clones were read by immunoSEQ multiplex PCR, and TCRdb kept only the in-frame ones, dropping some. The sample includes 350,000 to 500,000 clones, 88% of them seen just once. The sequencing sample was made of PBMCs or T cells enriched from blood (not recorded which). The receptors here all came from a woman aged 18-29 years who had been exposed to COVID-19.

The chain combines TRBV6-6 with TRBJ2-3, with D maybe TRBD2 (6 bases). Germline V CDR1 and CDR2: MNHNY, SVGAGI (reference sequence). V gave up 7 bases and J gave up 2 bases, with 16 bases separating them. CDR3 length: 15 residues. CDR3: CASNGGRQNTDTQYF. CDR3 DNA sequence: TGTGCCAGCAACGGAGGGAGACAAAACACAGATACGCAGTATTTT.

The V gene is TRBV24-1, the J gene TRBJ1-5; TRBD1 agrees at 8 bases. This CDR3 region has 15 residues. CDR1 is KGHDR, CDR2 SFDVKD, per germline. V lost 6 bases and J lost 6; bases outside the gene matches: 9. Here the CDR3 DNA reads TGTGCCACCAGTTCCGCAGGGGGCTTCTCTCAGCCCCAGCATTTT. Protein: CATSSAGGFSQPQHF.

The chain is built from TRBV7-9 and TRBJ2-7, with 9 bases identical to TRBD2. The V and J ends lost 3 bases and 6 bases, in that order; junction bases with no gene match: 6. The CDR3 has 14 residues. Germline V gene data show CDR1 as SEHNR and CDR2 as FQNEAQ (reference sequence). CDR3 loop: CASSFDLAGTEQYF. The CDR3 DNA follows: TGTGCCAGCAGCTTTGATCTAGCGGGGACCGAGCAGTACTTC.

The genes are TRBV25-1 and TRBJ1-4; no firm D call. Germline loops: CDR1 MGHDK, CDR2 SYGVNS. CDR3 size: 16 residues. V lost 1 base and J 0 bases, leaving 9 bases between the germline ends. In DNA form, the CDR3 reads TGTGCCAGCAGTGAATCTTATATTTCAACTAATGAAAAACTGTTTTTT. Protein product: CASSESYISTNEKLFF.

V gene TRBV5-1 combines with J gene TRBJ2-3; 7 positions match TRBD1. The CDR3 length is 14 residues. Per germline, CDR1 SGHRS and CDR2 YFSETQ. The J segment lost 0 bases and the V segment lost 5 bases, leaving 3 bases of the junction unmatched. This CDR3 is CASSTGDSTDTQYF. The CDR3, as DNA: TGCGCCAGCAGTACAGGGGATAGCACAGATACGCAGTATTTT.

V usage is TRBV15 and J usage is TRBJ2-2; 8 nucleotides align to TRBD1. Trimming cost V 5 bases and J 7 bases; bases outside gene matches: 9. The CDR3 has 15 residues. CDR1 is LNHNV, CDR2 YYDKDF, per germline (reference sequence). The CDR3 region has the DNA TGTGCCACCAGCGGGAGACAGGGGTTCGGCGGGGAGCTGTTTTTT. It specifies CATSGRQGFGGELFF.

V is TRBV3-1 (or the pseudogene TRBV3-2) and J is TRBJ2-7, with D possibly being TRBD2 (6 bases). CDR3 length: 16 residues. Germline V gives CDR1 LGHDT, CDR2 YNNKEL (reference sequence). V lost 2 bases, J lost 3 bases, and 17 bases lay in between. DNA for the CDR3: TGTGCCAGCAGCCAAACCCCGTTGCGGGAAGACTACGAGCAGTACTTC. Amino acid sequence: CASSQTPLREDYEQYF.

The J gene is TRBJ2-2, the V gene TRBV5-1; TRBD1 aligns across 8 bases. The CDR3 spans 18 residues. After removal of 2 bases from V and 7 bases from J, the junction contained 16 bases not matched to a gene. Germline CDR1 and CDR2: SGHRS and YFSETQ. Written as DNA, the CDR3 is TGCGCCAGCAGCTTCGGTCGCGCAGGCAGGGGACAGGTCGGGGAGCTGTTTTTT. Translation gives CASSFGRAGRGQVGELFF.

The rearrangement joins TRBV6-5 to TRBJ2-1; TRBD2 might be the D (6 bases). V lost 7 bases and J lost 15, with 25 bases in between. CDR3 length equals 14 residues. The germline V gene encodes CDR1 MNHEY and CDR2 SVGAGI. The CDR3 loop reads CASTLGIGSRRLFF. The DNA for the CDR3 is TGTGCCAGCACCCTCGGTATCGGGAGTCGTAGATTGTTCTTC.

This clone was detected only once. The genes are TRBV7-2 and TRBJ2-1; 9 bases line up with TRBD2. The CDR3 extends over 15 amino acids. Per the germline V gene, CDR1 is SGHTA and CDR2 is FQGNSA. J was trimmed by 8 bases and V by 2 bases; bases with no gene match: 7. This CDR3 reads CASSLLGTSGHEQFF. The CDR3 DNA follows: TGTGCCAGCAGCTTATTAGGTACTAGCGGGCATGAGCAGTTCTTC.

The V and J genes are TRBV7-8 and TRBJ1-2; D not resolved. With 3 bases removed from V and 0 bases from J, the gap between germline ends came to 5 bases. Germline V gene sequence: CDR1 SGHVS, CDR2 FQNEAQ. The CDR3 covers 13 residues. CDR3 in amino acids: CASSLTTNYGYTF. CDR3 DNA: TGTGCCAGCAGCTTGACAACTAACTATGGCTACACCTTC.

This clone was detected only once. V usage is TRBV11-2 and J usage is TRBJ2-7; 13 bases line up with TRBD2. V lost 3 bases and J lost 0; bases outside the gene matches: 5. This CDR3 comprises 17 residues. CDR1 and CDR2 (germline): SGHAT, FQNNGV. The CDR3 DNA reads TGTGCCAGCAGCTTGGCGACTAGCGGGGGGCTCTCCTACGAGCAGTACTTC. Translation gives CASSLATSGGLSYEQYF. The whole variable domain, remainder taken from reference TRBV11-2 and TRBJ2-7, is EAGVAQSPRYKIIEKRQSVAFWCNPISGHATLYWYQQILGQGPKLLIQFQNNGVVDDSQLPKDRFSAERLKGVDSTLKIQPAKLEDSAVYLCASSLATSGGLSYEQYFGPGTRLTVT.

This clone was seen once. V and J are TRBV7-8 and TRBJ1-4; D gene uncertain. Trimming took off 1 base at V and 2 bases at J, with 17 bases between the two ends. CDR3 size: 18 residues. The germline V gene encodes CDR1 SGHVS and CDR2 FQNEAQ. The CDR3 sequence is CASSLGAFASVTNEKLFF. Here the CDR3 DNA reads TGTGCCAGCAGCTTAGGCGCCTTCGCATCGGTCACTAATGAAAAACTGTTTTTT.

V is TRBV5-4 and J is TRBJ2-5; 14 bases align to TRBD2. Germline loops: CDR1 SGHNT, CDR2 YYREEE (reference sequence). The J segment lost 7 bases and the V segment lost 2 bases, leaving 4 bases of the junction unmatched. The CDR3 is 15 residues long. Here the CDR3 DNA reads TGTGCCAGCAGCTTCGGGACTAGCGGGGGCGTGACCCAGTACTTC. As protein: CASSFGTSGGVTQYF.

The chain recombines TRBV6-5 with TRBJ2-1; 10 bases match TRBD2. V shed 0 bases, J shed 4 bases, and the junction held 0 bases outside the gene matches. This CDR3 is built from 15 residues. Germline CDR1 and CDR2: MNHEY and SVGAGI. DNA for the CDR3: TGTGCCAGCAGTTACTCTAGCGGGGGGTACAATGAGCAGTTCTTC. Its protein product is CASSYSSGGYNEQFF.

This clone has ten or more counts. The chain joins TRBV28 to TRBJ2-2; TRBD2 matches at 12 bases. V dropped 4 bases and J dropped 6; count of bases not matched to a gene: 9. This CDR3 is built from 17 residues. The germline V gene has CDR1 MDHEN and CDR2 SYDVKM. CDR3 DNA sequence: TGTGCCAGCAGTTCATGGGGCCTAGCGGGGGGGCCCGGGGAGCTGTTTTTT. Encoded protein: CASSSWGLAGGPGELFF.

The chain combines TRBV28 with TRBJ1-4; TRBD1 matches at 8 bases. With 3 bases clipped from V and 0 bases from J, the junction kept 12 bases outside the gene matches. CDR1 is MDHEN and CDR2 is SYDVKM in the germline V gene. The CDR3 consists of 19 residues. CDR3 bases: TGTGCCAGCAGTTTCTGGACAGGGACATCTATTGCAACTAATGAAAAACTGTTTTTT. Its protein product is CASSFWTGTSIATNEKLFF.

This clone came up once. The sample contains more than one DNA sequence encoding this CDR3. This chain links TRBV28 with TRBJ2-7; a possible D gene is TRBD1 (5 bases). This CDR3 spans 14 amino acids. V was shortened by 2 bases and J by 1 base, with 9 bases between the two germline ends. CDR1 is MDHEN, CDR2 SYDVKM, per germline. CDR3 sequence reads: CASSLGQGSYEQYF. CDR3 coding DNA: TGTGCCAGCAGTTTAGGCCAGGGTTCCTACGAGCAGTACTTC.